These T cell receptor beta chains were read from a single sample in a study of blood T cells in healthy people across ages. TCRdb recomputed calls from the 5' RACE reads with MiXCR, one row per CDR3 protein. Of roughly 730,000 distinct CDR3 sequences in the sample, around 50% were seen once. The sequenced sample consisted of blood. The receptors were gathered from a man in his forties or fifties in good health. Each CDR3 is given with its conserved first and last residue. Clone size is stated in some rows and not others, as once, few, many or a class when expanded.

clone_size,v_call,cdr3_aa
few,TRBV7-2,CASSWTGGSSSSVYEQYF
few,TRBV4-1,CASSQSRPGEWSYTF
once,TRBV14,CASSQDGTSGLVYGQFF
many,TRBV6-4,CAILRPWAYEQYF
few,TRBV7-2,CASSPMVAGEVNIQYF
few,TRBV2,CASREGFTETQYF
NA,TRBV27,CASSLGGLGATQYF
NA,TRBV5-5,CASSSISGRASQTYEQYF
NA,TRBV7-2,CASSLTDQPYEQYF
NA,TRBV9,CASSVARGGRGSYNEQFF
few,TRBV29-1,CSGRQSYEQYF
NA,TRBV5-1,CASKTGGSSYNSPLHF
NA,TRBV4-3,CASSQELAGVYNEQFF
few,TRBV12-3/TRBV12-4,CASSLRLAGVEEDTQYF
NA,TRBV27,CASSLYGVSQETQYF
NA,TRBV5-5,CASSFGGSKETQYF
NA,TRBV2,CASSGEAYEQYF
few,TRBV6-1,CASRNRQGPYEQYF
few,TRBV3-1,CASSLSKRLDLRETQYF
NA,TRBV12-3/TRBV12-4,CASRTLGNEQFF
NA,TRBV6-5,CASSYGASGSYEQYF
few,TRBV4-2,CASRYAGGTLDTQYF
NA,TRBV10-3,CAISTGGMFSTDTQYF
NA,TRBV12-3/TRBV12-4,CASSGPGTGFNQPQHF
few,TRBV4-3,CASSQGWSLPQETQYF
NA,TRBV12-3/TRBV12-4,CASRDKTSLGNEQFF
NA,TRBV5-1,CASSPSGSLYYGYTF